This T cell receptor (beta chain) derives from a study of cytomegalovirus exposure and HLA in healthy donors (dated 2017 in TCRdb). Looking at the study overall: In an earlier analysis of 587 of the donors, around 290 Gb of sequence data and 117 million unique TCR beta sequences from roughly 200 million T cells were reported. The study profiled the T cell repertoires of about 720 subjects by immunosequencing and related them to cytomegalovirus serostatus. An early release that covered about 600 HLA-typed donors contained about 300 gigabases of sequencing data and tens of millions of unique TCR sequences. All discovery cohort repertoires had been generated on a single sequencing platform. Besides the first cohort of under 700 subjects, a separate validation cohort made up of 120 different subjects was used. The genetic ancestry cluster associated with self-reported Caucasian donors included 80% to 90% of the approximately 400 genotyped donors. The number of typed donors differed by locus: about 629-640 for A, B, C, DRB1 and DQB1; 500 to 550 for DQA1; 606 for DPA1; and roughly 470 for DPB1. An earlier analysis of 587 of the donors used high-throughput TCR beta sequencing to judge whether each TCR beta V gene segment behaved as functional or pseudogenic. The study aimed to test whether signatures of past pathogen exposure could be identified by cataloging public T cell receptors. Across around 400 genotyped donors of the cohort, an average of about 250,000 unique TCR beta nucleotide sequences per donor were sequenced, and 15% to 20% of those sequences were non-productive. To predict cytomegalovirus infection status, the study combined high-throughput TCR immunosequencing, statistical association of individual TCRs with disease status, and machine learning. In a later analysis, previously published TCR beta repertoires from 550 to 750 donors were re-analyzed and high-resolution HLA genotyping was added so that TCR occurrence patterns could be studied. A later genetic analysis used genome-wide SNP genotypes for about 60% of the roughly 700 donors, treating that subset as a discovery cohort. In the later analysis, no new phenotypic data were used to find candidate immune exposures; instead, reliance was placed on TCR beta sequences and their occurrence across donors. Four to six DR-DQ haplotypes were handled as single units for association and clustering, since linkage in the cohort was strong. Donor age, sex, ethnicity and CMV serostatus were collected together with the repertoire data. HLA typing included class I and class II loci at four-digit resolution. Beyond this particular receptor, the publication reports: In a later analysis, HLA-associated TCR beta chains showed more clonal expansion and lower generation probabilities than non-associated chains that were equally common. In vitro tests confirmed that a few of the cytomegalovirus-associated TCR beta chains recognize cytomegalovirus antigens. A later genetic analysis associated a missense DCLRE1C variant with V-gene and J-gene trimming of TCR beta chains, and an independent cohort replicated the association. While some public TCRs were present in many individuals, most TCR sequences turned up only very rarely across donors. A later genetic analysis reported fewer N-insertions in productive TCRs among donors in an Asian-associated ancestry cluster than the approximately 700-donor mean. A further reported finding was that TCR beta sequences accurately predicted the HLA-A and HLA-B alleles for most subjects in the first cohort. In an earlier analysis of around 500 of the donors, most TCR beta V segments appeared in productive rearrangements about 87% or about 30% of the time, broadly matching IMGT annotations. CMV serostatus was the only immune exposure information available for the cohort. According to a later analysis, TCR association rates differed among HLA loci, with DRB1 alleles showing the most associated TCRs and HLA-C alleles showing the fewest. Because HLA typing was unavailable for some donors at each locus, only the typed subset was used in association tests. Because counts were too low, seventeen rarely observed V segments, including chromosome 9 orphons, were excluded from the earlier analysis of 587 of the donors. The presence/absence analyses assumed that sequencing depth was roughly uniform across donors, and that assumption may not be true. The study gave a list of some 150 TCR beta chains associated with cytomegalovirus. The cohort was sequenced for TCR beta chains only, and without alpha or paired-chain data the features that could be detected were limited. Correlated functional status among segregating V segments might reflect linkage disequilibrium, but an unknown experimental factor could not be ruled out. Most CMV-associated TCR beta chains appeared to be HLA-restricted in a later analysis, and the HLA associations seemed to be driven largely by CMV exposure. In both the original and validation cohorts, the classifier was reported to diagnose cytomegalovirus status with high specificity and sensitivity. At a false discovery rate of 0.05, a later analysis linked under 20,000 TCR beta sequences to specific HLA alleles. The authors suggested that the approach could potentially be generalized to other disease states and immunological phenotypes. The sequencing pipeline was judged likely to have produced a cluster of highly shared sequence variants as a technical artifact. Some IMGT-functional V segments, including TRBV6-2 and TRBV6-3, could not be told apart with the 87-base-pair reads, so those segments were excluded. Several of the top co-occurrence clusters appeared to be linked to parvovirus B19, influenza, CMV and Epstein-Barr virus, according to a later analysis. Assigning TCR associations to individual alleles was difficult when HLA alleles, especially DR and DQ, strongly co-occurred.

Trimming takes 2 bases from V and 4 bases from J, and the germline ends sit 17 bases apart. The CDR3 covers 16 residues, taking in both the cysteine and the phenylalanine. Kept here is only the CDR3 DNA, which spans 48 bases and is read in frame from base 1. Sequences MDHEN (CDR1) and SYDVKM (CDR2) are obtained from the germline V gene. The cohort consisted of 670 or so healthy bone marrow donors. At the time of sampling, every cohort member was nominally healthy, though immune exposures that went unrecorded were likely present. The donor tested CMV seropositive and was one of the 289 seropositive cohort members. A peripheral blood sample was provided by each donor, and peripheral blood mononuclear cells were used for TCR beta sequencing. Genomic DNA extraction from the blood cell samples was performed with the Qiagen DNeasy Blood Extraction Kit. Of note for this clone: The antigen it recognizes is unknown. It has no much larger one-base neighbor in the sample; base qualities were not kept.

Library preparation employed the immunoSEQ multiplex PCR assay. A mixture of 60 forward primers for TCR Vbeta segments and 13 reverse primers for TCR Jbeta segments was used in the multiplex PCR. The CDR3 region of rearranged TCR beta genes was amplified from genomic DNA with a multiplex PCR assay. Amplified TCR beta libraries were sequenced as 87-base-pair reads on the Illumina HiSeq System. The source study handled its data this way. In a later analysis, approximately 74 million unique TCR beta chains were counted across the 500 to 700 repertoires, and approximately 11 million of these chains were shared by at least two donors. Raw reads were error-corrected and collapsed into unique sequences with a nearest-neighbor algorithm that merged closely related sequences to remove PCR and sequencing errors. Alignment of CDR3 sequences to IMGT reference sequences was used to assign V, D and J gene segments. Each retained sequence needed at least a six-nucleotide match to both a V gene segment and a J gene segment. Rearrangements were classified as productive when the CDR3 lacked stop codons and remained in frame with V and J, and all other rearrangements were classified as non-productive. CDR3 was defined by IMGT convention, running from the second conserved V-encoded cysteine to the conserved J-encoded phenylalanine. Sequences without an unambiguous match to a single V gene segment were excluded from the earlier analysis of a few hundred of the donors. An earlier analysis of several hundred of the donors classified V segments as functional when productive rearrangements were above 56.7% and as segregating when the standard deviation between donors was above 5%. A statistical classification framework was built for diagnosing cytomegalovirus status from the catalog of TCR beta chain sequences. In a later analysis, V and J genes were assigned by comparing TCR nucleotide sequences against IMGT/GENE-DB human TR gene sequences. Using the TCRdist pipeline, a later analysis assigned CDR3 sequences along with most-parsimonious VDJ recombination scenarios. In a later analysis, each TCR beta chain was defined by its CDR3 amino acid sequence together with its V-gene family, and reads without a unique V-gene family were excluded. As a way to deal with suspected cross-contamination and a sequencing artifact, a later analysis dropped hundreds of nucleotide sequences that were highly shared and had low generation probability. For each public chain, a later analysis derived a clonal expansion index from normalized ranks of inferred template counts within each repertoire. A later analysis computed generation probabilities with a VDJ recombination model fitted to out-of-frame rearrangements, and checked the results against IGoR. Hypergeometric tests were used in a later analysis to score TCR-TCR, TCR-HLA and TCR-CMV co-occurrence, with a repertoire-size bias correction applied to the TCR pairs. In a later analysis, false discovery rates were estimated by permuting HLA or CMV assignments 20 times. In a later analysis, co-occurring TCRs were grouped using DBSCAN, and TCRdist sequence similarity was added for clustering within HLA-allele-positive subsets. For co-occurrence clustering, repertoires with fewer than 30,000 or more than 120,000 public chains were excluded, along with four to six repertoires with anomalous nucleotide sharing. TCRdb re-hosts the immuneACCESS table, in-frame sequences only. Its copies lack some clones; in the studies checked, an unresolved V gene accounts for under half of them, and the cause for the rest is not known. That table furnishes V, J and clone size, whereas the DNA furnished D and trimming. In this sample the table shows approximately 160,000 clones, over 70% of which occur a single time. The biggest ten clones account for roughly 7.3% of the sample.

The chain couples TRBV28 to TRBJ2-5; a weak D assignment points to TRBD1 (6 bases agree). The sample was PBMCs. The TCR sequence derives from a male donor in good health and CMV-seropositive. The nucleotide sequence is TGTGCCAGCAGTTTAAGAAGGGGGTTTCCAAGAGAGACCCAGTACTTC. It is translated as CASSLRRGFPRETQYF.